This T cell receptor (beta chain) was recorded in a study of Graves' ophthalmopathy and Graves' hyperthyroidism. Whole-study context: There was a collection of peripheral blood at initial diagnosis, before any treatment.

Researchers took RNA transcripts and amplified TCR beta CDR3 regions from them. HTBI-primed first-round RT-PCR preceded second-round multiplex PCR. TCRdb re-called the multiplex PCR reads through MiXCR, storing one row per CDR3 protein. The repertoire holds 450,000 or so distinct CDR3 sequences, under 15% seen once, with more than 8.5% in the top ten. This clonotype was detected many times. The sequenced sample consisted of blood. This clonotype was obtained from a woman aged 25 to 39 with Graves' ophthalmopathy.

In DNA form, the CDR3 reads TGTGCCAGCAGCTTCGGGACTAGCGAGAACACCGGGGAGCTGTTTTTT. Its translation is CASSFGTSENTGELFF. V usage is TRBV2 and J usage is TRBJ2-2; 10 bases match TRBD2. The CDR3 runs to 16 residues. CDR1 and CDR2 (germline): SNHLY, FYNNEI. Unmatched junction bases numbered 5, after V lost 6 bases and J lost 1 base.